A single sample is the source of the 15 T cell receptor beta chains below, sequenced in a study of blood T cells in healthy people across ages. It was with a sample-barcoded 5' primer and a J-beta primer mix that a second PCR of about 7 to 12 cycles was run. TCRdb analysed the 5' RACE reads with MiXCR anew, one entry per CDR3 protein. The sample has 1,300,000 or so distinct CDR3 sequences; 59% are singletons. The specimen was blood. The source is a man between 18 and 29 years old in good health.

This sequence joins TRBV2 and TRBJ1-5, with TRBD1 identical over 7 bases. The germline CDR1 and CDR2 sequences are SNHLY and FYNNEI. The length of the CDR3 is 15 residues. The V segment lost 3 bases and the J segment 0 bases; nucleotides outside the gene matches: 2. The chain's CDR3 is CASSDEGASNQPQHF. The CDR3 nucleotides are TGTGCCAGCAGTGATGAGGGGGCTAGCAATCAGCCCCAGCATTTT.

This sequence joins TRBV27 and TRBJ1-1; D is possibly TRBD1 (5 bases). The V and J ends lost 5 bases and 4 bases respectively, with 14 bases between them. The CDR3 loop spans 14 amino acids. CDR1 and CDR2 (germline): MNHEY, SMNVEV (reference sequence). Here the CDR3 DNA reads TGTGCCAGCAGTCGTGATCAGGGAGGCACTGAAGCTTTCTTT. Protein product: CASSRDQGGTEAFF.

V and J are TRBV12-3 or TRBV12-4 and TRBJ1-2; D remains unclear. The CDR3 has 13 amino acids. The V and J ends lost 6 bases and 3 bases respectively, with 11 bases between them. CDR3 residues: CASSHLGHYGYTF. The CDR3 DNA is TGTGCCAGCAGCCATCTCGGACACTATGGCTACACCTTC.

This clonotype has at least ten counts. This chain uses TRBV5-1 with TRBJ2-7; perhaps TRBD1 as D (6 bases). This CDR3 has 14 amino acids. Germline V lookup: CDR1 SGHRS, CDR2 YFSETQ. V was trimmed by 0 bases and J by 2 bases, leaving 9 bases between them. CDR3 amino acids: CASSLGTATYEQYF. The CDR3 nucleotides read TGCGCCAGCAGCTTGGGGACAGCCACCTACGAGCAGTACTTC.

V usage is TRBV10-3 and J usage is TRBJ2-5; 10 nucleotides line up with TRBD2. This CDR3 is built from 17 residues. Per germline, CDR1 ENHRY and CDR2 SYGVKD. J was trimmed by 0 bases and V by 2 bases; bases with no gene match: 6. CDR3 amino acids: CAISEGATSGYQETQYF. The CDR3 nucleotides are TGTGCCATCAGTGAGGGTGCGACTAGCGGGTACCAAGAGACCCAGTACTTC.

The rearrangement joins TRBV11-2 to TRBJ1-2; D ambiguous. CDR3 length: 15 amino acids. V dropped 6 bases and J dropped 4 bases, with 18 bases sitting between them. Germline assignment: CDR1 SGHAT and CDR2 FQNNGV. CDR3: CASSARPVQGYGYTF. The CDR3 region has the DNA TGTGCCAGCAGTGCGAGGCCCGTACAAGGCTATGGCTACACCTTC.

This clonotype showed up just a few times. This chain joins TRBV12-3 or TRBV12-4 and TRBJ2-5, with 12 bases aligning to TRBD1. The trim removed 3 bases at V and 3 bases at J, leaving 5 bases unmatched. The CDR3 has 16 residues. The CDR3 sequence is CASSLGDRGPEETQYF. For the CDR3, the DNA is TGTGCCAGCAGTTTGGGGGACAGGGGGCCAGAAGAGACCCAGTACTTC.

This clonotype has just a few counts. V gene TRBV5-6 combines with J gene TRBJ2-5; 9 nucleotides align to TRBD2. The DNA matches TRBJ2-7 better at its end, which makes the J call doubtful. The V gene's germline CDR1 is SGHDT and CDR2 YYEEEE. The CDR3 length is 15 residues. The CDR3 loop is CASSLDGGGVDEQYF. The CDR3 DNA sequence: TGTGCCAGCAGCTTGGATGGCGGGGGGGTCGACGAGCAGTACTTC.

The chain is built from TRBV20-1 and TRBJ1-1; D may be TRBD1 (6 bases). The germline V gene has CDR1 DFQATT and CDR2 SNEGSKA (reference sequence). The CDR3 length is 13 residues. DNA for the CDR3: TGCGTGGGGGGCGCGGGTGTTAACACTGAAGCTTTCTTT. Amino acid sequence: CVGGAGVNTEAFF.

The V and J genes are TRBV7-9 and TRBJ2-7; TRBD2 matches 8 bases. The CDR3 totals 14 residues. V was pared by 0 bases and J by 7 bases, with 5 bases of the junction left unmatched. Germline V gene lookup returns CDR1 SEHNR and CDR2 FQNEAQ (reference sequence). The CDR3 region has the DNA TGTGCCAGCAGCTTAGCCGGGACTAGGGAGGAGCAGTACTTC. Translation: CASSLAGTREEQYF.

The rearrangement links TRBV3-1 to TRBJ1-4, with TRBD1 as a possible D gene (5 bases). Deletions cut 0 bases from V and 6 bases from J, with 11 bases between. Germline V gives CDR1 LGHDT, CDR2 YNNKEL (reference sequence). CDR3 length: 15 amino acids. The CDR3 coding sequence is TGTGCCAGCAGCCAAGACAGAGGGGACCATGAAAAACTGTTTTTT. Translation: CASSQDRGDHEKLFF.

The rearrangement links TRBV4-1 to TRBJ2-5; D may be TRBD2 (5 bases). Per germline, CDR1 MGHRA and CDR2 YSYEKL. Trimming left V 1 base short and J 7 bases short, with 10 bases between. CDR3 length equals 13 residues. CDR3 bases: TGCGCCAGCAGCCAAGTGGGAGAGAGGACCCAGTACTTC. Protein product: CASSQVGERTQYF.

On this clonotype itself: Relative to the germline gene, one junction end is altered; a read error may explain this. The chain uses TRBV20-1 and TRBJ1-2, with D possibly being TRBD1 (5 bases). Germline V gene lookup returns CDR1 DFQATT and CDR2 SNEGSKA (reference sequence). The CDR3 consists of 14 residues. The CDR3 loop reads CSARGEGQDYGHTF. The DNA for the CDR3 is TGCAGTGCTAGAGGGGAGGGGCAGGACTATGGCCACACCTTC.

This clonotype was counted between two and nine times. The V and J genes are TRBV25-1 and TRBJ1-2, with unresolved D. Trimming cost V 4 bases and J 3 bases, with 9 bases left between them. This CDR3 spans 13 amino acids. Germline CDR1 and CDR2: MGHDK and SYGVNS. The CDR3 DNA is TGTGCCAGCAGTGGGCTACGGCACTATGGCTACACCTTC. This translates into CASSGLRHYGYTF.

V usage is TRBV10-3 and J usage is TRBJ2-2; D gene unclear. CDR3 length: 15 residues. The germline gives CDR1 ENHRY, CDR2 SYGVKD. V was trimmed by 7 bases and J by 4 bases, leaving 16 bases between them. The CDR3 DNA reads TGTGCCATCAAAAGTCCTCCCTATCTCACCGGGGAGCTGTTTTTT. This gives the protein CAIKSPPYLTGELFF.